The T cell receptor (beta chain) under discussion was sequenced for a study of blood T cells in healthy people across ages. Overall study findings and caveats: Per million T cells, TCR beta diversity dropped about linearly as age rose.

Whenever a sample was processed, at least 6.5 million PBMCs were isolated. Trimming at V came to 3 bases and at J to 5 bases, leaving 5 bases not matched to a gene. The CDR3 loop spans 15 amino acids. Germline-derived CDR1 and CDR2 are MGHRA and YSYEKL. With regard to this clonotype: Its cognate antigen is unknown.

Alongside a J-beta primer mix, a sample-barcoded 5' primer served in a second PCR lasting about 7 to 11 cycles. A 12-random-nucleotide template-switch adaptor tagged each cDNA molecule. Each CDR3 protein gets one entry after TCRdb re-called the 5' RACE reads with MiXCR. This repertoire shows approximately 600,000 distinct CDR3 sequences, 58% found once; its top ten account for around 37%. Sequencing was performed on blood. The chain is built from TRBV4-1 and TRBJ2-1; 9 bases map to TRBD1. The TCR comes from a man in his fifties or sixties in good health. CDR3 protein: CASSHGQGPNNEQFF. The CDR3 DNA sequence: TGCGCCAGCAGCCATGGACAGGGGCCAAACAATGAGCAGTTCTTC.